This record concerns one T cell receptor beta chain sequence. This sample is part of a study of shared clonotypes between healthy human individuals. This CDR3 comprises 13 residues. Trimming at V came to 5 bases and at J to 8 bases, leaving 3 bases not matched to a gene. CDR1 SGHDT and CDR2 YYEEEE come from the germline V gene. Sequencing used immunoSEQ multiplex PCR; TCRdb keeps in-frame clones, though not all of them. Of hundreds of thousands of clones listed, 95% to 97% are singletons. This sequence originates from a woman aged 25 to 45 in good health. The chain combines TRBV5-6 with TRBJ1-4; 10 bases are a match to TRBD1. The specimen sequenced was naive CD4+ T cells sorted from blood. Noted subset: CD45RA+ positively selected. CDR3 coding DNA: TGTGCCAGCAGGGGGGACAGGGGCGAAAAACTGTTTTTT. Its protein is CASRGDRGEKLFF.